This TCR beta chain was identified in a study of glioma-infiltrating T cells (dated by TCRdb to 2016 to 2017). Study-wide context: The low-grade gliomas were WHO grade II oligodendrogliomas or astrocytomas, while the glioblastomas were WHO grade IV tumors sampled at initial diagnosis rather than at recurrent diagnosis. Dexamethasone was administered to glioma patients for six or fewer days before surgery. Sequencing coverage of 4.5- to 10-fold of about 950,000 peripheral T cells was targeted for blood libraries. TCR alpha- and beta-chain repertoires were sequenced from glioma tissue, non-neoplastic brain tissue and matched peripheral blood mononuclear cells. Each tissue-infiltrating repertoire was compared with the same patient's peripheral blood repertoire to measure divergence between tissue and blood T-cell populations. Three low-grade glioma patients, eight or nine primary glioblastoma patients and three non-glioma patients contributing non-neoplastic brain tissue were included in the paired cohort.

Study-wide conclusions, independent of this receptor: The group comparisons were based on small numbers of patients: three non-neoplastic, three low-grade glioma and roughly eight glioblastoma patients. Patients with low tissue-blood divergence were marked by a signature set of shared blood CDR3 motifs, and this signature set was depleted in highly divergent patients. Tissue and blood shared very few CDR3 sequences, a result attributed to high CDR3 diversity and limited sampling. VJ-independent divergence between tissue and blood was below expectation in non-neoplastic patients but above expectation in all gliomas, especially low-grade gliomas.

Notes on this clonotype: Its cognate antigen has yet to be identified. Germline is not matched at one junction end, which may reflect a read error.

Immediately after resection, surgical brain or tumor specimens were cryofrozen in liquid nitrogen, with peripheral blood cells collected concurrently. The iRepertoire nested amplicon-rescue multiplex PCR (arm-PCR) platform was used to amplify TCR alpha and beta CDR3 regions from RNA. The input for one-step reverse transcription and amplification was roughly 85-400 ng of either tissue mRNA or PBMC total RNA. Following bead purification, Illumina adapters were added by a secondary multiplex PCR, and the libraries were gel-purified between 200 and 400 bp. The libraries contained internal 6-nucleotide barcodes that were used for demultiplexing. Sequencing of the libraries was done on an Illumina MiSeq using 2x220 or 2x250 nucleotide paired-end reads. The study's own analysis went as follows. Paired reads were merged with FLASH 1.2.11 and aligned to the GRCh37 human genome with BWA-MEM before extracting TRA and TRB reads. An IMGT-derived reference of cassette sequences and CDR3 motifs, with pseudogenes included, was used for V and J assignment. Reads were translated in three frames, and productive CDR3s were defined as those with a C...FGXG motif and no stop codons. Unique combinations of V-J cassette pair and CDR3 amino acid sequence were defined as clonotypes. Reads were filtered by Hamming distance, with the threshold set by the sequence error rate of each sample in mapped regions. In-frame beta chains were kept once TCRdb had trimmed the public reads at Q25 with fastp and called clones with MiXCR. Rows merge per CDR3 protein into single entries with the most common DNA and genes. These V and J calls derive from TCRdb rather than the authors' analysis. Recorded for this sample are a few hundred thousand distinct CDR3 sequences; about 40% of them occurred a single time. The top ten clonotypes cover 12% of the sample.

The sequence was collected from a human donor with low-grade glioma or glioblastoma, undergoing nonglioma brain surgery, or in good health (not recorded which). The sequencing sample was made of glioma tissue, nonneoplastic brain tissue, or PBMCs (not recorded which).

The sequenced DNA is TGTGCCGATAGCGGGAGGGGGGAGTACAATGAGCAATTCTTC. It specifies CADSGRGEYNEQFF. This sequence uses TRBV28 and TRBJ2-1, with TRBD2 matching 11 junction bases. Sequences MDHEN (CDR1) and SYDVKM (CDR2) are obtained from the germline V gene. From cysteine to phenylalanine, the CDR3 is 14 amino acids long. Here the CDR3 DNA is all that survives: 42 bases in frame from base 1.